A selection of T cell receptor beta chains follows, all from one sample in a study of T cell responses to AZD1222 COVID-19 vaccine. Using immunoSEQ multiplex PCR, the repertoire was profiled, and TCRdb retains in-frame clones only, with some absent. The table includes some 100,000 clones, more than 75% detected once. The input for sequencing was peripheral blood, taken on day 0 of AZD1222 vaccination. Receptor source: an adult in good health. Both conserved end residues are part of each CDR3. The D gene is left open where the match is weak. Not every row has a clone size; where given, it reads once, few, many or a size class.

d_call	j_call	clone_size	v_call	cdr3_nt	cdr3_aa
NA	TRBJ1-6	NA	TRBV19	TGTGCCAGTAGTAGGGCGAGGCAGAACTATAATTCACCCCTCCACTTT	CASSRARQNYNSPLHF
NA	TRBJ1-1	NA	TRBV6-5	TGTGCCAGCAGCGGTCATATGAACACTGAAGCTTTCTTT	CASSGHMNTEAFF
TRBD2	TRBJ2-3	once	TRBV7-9	TGTGCCAGCAGCTTAGTATCGGGGGGGGGCACAGATACGCAGTATTTT	CASSLVSGGGTDTQYF
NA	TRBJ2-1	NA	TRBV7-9	TGTGCCAGCAGCTCCCGGTCCCCCCTCAGAGGGGAGCAGTTCTTC	CASSSRSPLRGEQFF
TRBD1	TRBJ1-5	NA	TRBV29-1	TGCAGCGTAGGGGACAGGGCGGGTCAGCCCCAGCATTTT	CSVGDRAGQPQHF
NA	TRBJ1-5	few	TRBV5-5	TGTGCCAGCAGCGCAGAGGCGGAGCGGAGATTGCCCCAGCATTTT	CASSAEAERRLPQHF
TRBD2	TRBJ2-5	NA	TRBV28	TGTGCCAGCAGCCGACTAGGCGGGGGGAAAGAGACCCAGTACTTC	CASSRLGGGKETQYF
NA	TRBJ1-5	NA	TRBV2	TGTGCCAGCAGGGCCCACCAGGGGTATCGGAATCAGCCCCAGCATTTT	CASRAHQGYRNQPQHF
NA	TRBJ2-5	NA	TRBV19	TGTGCCAGTAGTACGGGAGATGATATTGAAGAGACCCAGTACTTC	CASSTGDDIEETQYF
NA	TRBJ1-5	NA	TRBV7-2	TGTGCCAGCAGGGGACTAAGCAATCAGCCCCAGCATTTT	CASRGLSNQPQHF
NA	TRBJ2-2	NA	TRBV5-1	TGCGCCAGCAGCTTGGCCCCGACCGGGGAGCTGTTTTTT	CASSLAPTGELFF
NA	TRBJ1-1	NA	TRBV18	TGTGCCAGCTCATCCGAGCTGAACACTGAAGCTTTCTTT	CASSSELNTEAFF
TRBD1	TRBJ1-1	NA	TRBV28	TGTGCCAGCAGTGGGACAGGGATCAACACTGAAGCTTTCTTT	CASSGTGINTEAFF
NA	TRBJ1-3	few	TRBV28	TGTGCCAGCAGTTTGTCAGTTGGAAACACCATATATTTT	CASSLSVGNTIYF
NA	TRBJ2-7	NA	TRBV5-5	TGTGCCAGCAGCTTCGAGGGGGACCGCGAGCAGTACTTC	CASSFEGDREQYF
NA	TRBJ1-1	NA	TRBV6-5	TGTGCCAGCAGTCTTGATCGGACCACTGAAGCTTTCTTT	CASSLDRTTEAFF
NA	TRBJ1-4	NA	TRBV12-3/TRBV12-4	TGTGCCAGCAGTACAACTAATGAAAAACTGTTTTTT	CASSTTNEKLFF
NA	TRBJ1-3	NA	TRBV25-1	TGTGCCAGCAGTGCGCGGACCGCCGGAAACACCATATATTTT	CASSARTAGNTIYF
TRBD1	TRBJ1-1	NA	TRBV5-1	TGCGCCAGCAGCACCGGACAGGGGGTCGGAACTGAAGCTTTCTTT	CASSTGQGVGTEAFF
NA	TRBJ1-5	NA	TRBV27	TGTGCCAGCAGTACTGGGGTAAATCAGCCCCAGCATTTT	CASSTGVNQPQHF
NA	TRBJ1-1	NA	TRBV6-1	TGTGCCAGCAGTGAATCATGGGGGGGTACTGAAGCTTTCTTT	CASSESWGGTEAFF
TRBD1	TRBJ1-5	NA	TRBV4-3	TGCGCCAGCAGCCCCACAGGGGGCGGTCAGCCCCAGCATTTT	CASSPTGGGQPQHF